This entry describes one T cell receptor beta chain. Its antigen remains unknown. The same CDR3 arises from other DNA sequences in this sample as well. TCRdb's copy holds only in-frame clones and misses some; the assay was immunoSEQ multiplex PCR. Of 21,000 or so clones listed, 80% to 90% were seen once; the top ten hold 20% to 25%. The data derive from a study of OX40 agonist ivuxolimab in advanced cancers. Study information: Earlier anti-PD-1, anti-PD-L1 or anti-CTLA-4 therapy was permitted; roughly 42% had received some. Two patients with cutaneous melanoma and one with hepatocellular carcinoma, three in total, showed partial responses.

Findings and limits, study-wide: Expanded clones belonging to CD8+ T cells outnumbered, on average, those of CD4+. The expanded peripheral T cells' antigen specificity was not determined.

The CDR3 runs 14 residues. Per germline, CDR1 SGHKS and CDR2 YYEKEE (reference sequence). The V end lost 0 bases, the J end lost 4 bases, and 8 bases lay between the germline ends. The specimen comprised CD4+ or CD8+ T cells sorted from blood, sampled in a trial of the OX40 agonist ivuxolimab. The sequence was collected from an adult with an advanced solid tumor such as melanoma, head and neck, liver or kidney cancer. This chain connects TRBV5-5 to TRBJ1-5; D unresolved. CDR3 sequence: CASSLASENQPQHF. The CDR3 DNA sequence: TGTGCCAGCAGCTTGGCCAGTGAGAATCAGCCCCAGCATTTT.